The present T cell receptor (beta chain) was sequenced within a study of blood T cell repertoires in COVID-19. About the study: In each case, the material was cDNA or gDNA derived from T cells, B-cell-depleted T cells, or PBMCs.

The study drew participants aged about 18 to 95 years from some 24 US areas. Recovered status in Cohort 3 required two negative PCRs, clearance, or symptom resolution. The length of the CDR3 is 15 residues. V lost 1 base and J lost 5, with 14 bases in between. Germline-derived CDR1 and CDR2 are SGHAT and FQNNGV. In the original processing: Estimated nucleated cell counts came from reference gene primer amplification. Generated by immunoSEQ multiplex PCR, the TCRdb table keeps only in-frame clones and is missing some. V, J and clone size were drawn from that table, and D and trimming were deduced from the DNA. The sample holds over 100,000 clones, 84% seen once.

The specimen sequenced was PBMCs or T cells enriched from blood (not recorded which). The chain recombines TRBV11-2 with TRBJ2-5; D is perhaps TRBD2 (6 bases). This receptor was identified in a woman younger than 45 who had recovered from COVID-19. As DNA, the CDR3 is TGTGCCAGCAGCTTAGGTGGGACTTCGAGGGAGACCCAGTACTTC. It specifies CASSLGGTSRETQYF. Full variable domain (outside the CDR3, taken from reference TRBV11-2 and TRBJ2-5): EAGVAQSPRYKIIEKRQSVAFWCNPISGHATLYWYQQILGQGPKLLIQFQNNGVVDDSQLPKDRFSAERLKGVDSTLKIQPAKLEDSAVYLCASSLGGTSRETQYFGPGTRLLVL.